This T cell receptor (beta chain) was documented in a study of graft-versus-host responses after intestinal transplantation. This clone occurred once. The antigen is unknown. Measured with immunoSEQ multiplex PCR; TCRdb has only the in-frame clones, and not every one. The sample consists of some 92,000 clones, just under 95% of them appearing once. The sequenced sample was unstimulated CD4+ T cells sorted from spleen or lymph node cells, obtained before intestinal transplant. The clonotype originates from a human donor who received an intestinal transplant.

The CDR3, as DNA: TGTGCCGGGGGAGGGGGGCGAGGCTACACCTTC. Amino acids: CAGGGGRGYTF. The chain couples TRBV30 to TRBJ1-2, with D possibly matching TRBD1 (6 bases). The CDR3 sequence is 11 residues long. V was shortened by 8 bases and J by 8 bases, with 15 bases between the two germline ends. Germline V CDR1 and CDR2: GTSNPN, SVGIG (reference sequence).